The entry that follows covers one T cell receptor (beta chain) sequence. Antigen unknown. Primers included in the PCR were 60 Vbeta and 13 Jbeta primers. The data were produced by immunoSEQ multiplex PCR, yet TCRdb's version contains in-frame clones alone and is incomplete. The sample yields 40,000 or so clones, approximately 71% seen once. This record belongs to a study of cytomegalovirus exposure and HLA in healthy donors. General study results and limits: Cytomegalovirus association was listed for under 200 TCR beta chains. DRB1 showed the most TCR associations and HLA-C the fewest in a later analysis, as rates varied by HLA locus.

Germline values: CDR1 MNHEY, CDR2 SVGAGI. The CDR3 consists of 13 residues. The V end lost 5 bases, the J end lost 4 bases, and 11 bases lay between the germline ends. The rearrangement joins TRBV6-5 to TRBJ1-1; the D is unclear. The sequence derives from a man aged 50 or older in good health and CMV-seropositive. Sequenced material: PBMCs. Written as DNA, the CDR3 is TGTGCCAGCAGTGCCGACATGAGCACTGAAGCTTTCTTT. Its protein is CASSADMSTEAFF.